This paragraph reports one T cell receptor beta chain. Its antigen is not known. This entry belongs to a study of T cells in Graves' hyperthyroidism and ophthalmopathy. The wider study: It was at initial diagnosis, before any treatment, that peripheral blood was collected. Findings of the study overall: Ophthalmopathy was predicted by the model a median of roughly 6.6 months ahead of onset. Expanded thyroid clonotypes (above 0.001) were mostly also found in blood.

The source material, RNA transcripts, was used to amplify TCR beta CDR3 regions. The HTBI primer set served for first-round RT-PCR of the TCR CDR3. TCRdb processed the multiplex PCR reads anew with MiXCR; each CDR3 protein has one entry. This sample has more than 500,000 distinct CDR3 sequences, with roughly 14% found just once. Trimming removed 0 bases at V and 8 bases at J, with 7 bases between. This CDR3 comprises 12 residues. Germline lookup yields CDR1 LNHNV and CDR2 YYDKDF (reference sequence). The V gene is TRBV15, the J gene TRBJ1-2, with D unclear. This clonotype was sampled from a woman aged 40 to 49 with Graves' ophthalmopathy. What was sequenced was blood. The DNA of the CDR3 is TGTGCCACCAGCAGAGACCAAGGGGGCTACACCTTC. Translating gives CATSRDQGGYTF.